The T cell receptor (beta chain) described here comes from a study of graft-versus-host responses after intestinal transplantation. Looking at the study overall: Recipients had transplants, and these were multivisceral, liver-intestinal, or isolated intestinal.

Concerning this clone: Its antigen is still unknown.

Measured with immunoSEQ multiplex PCR; TCRdb has only the in-frame clones, and not every one. The table lists roughly 100,000 clones, roughly 93% of them singletons. Study results and limitations: Graft-donor T cell macrochimerism in patients accompanied high graft-versus-host to host-versus-graft clonal ratios in allografts. Researchers found peak circulating GvH clone levels linked to early post-transplant HvG declines. Recipient marrow contained GvH clones, some of which appeared first in ileum or blood.

The V end lost 0 bases, the J end lost 3 bases, and 12 bases lay between the germline ends. Germline V gives CDR1 SGHDT, CDR2 YYEEEE. This CDR3 contains 15 residues. This clonotype was obtained from a human donor who received an intestinal transplant. The rearrangement joins TRBV5-6 to TRBJ1-1; D gene ambiguous. The input for sequencing was unstimulated CD8+ T cells sorted from spleen or lymph node cells, taken before intestinal transplant. This CDR3 is CASSLAERTHTEAFF. CDR3 DNA sequence: TGTGCCAGCAGCTTGGCGGAGAGAACTCACACTGAAGCTTTCTTT.